This T cell receptor beta chain was identified during a study of cytomegalovirus exposure and HLA in healthy donors. Study-wide points: It was in a later analysis that TCR association rates were seen to vary by HLA locus, highest for DRB1 and lowest for HLA-C. Excluded were some V segments that proved indistinguishable, including TRBV6-2 and TRBV6-3.

As to this clone: Its antigen is currently unknown.

PCR primers comprised 60 Vbeta and 13 Jbeta primers. Data came from immunoSEQ multiplex PCR; TCRdb stores just in-frame clones and leaves some out. The sample includes over 150,000 clones, 75% to 90% of them seen just once. Germline CDR1 ENHRY, CDR2 SYGVKD. The CDR3 has 14 residues. V lost 7 bases, J lost 1 base, and 5 bases stayed unmatched. Sequences were obtained from PBMCs. This chain links TRBV10-3 with TRBJ2-7; 9 bases are a match to TRBD1. This TCR derives from a human donor in good health. The DNA for the CDR3 is TGTGCCATCACCGGGACAGGGCAATCCTACGAGCAGTACTTC. Amino acid sequence: CAITGTGQSYEQYF.